The 31 T cell receptor beta chains presented below share a single source sample, sequenced in a study of blood T cells in healthy people across ages. The second PCR ran about 6 to 11 cycles with a sample-barcoded 5' primer and J-beta primers. TCRdb fed the 5' RACE reads into MiXCR, producing one record per CDR3 protein. The sample consists of some 920,000 distinct CDR3 sequences, about 53% of them appearing once. Sequencing was done on a sample of blood. The receptors here all came from a woman aged 60-75 years in good health.

The V and J genes are TRBV7-3 and TRBJ2-3, with D possibly TRBD2 on 6 matching bases. V was pared by 4 bases and J by 5 bases, with 13 bases between. The V gene's germline CDR1 is SGHTA and CDR2 FQGTGA. The CDR3 has 14 amino acids. The CDR3 DNA reads as TGTGCCAGCAGCTGGGGACTGGGTAAAGATACGCAGTATTTT. Residues: CASSWGLGKDTQYF.

This clonotype has a single count. This chain connects TRBV29-1 to TRBJ1-4, with no clear D. This CDR3 comprises 14 residues. The V gene's germline CDR1 is SQVTM and CDR2 ANQGSEA. V was trimmed by 4 bases and J by 8 bases, leaving 17 bases between them. The chain's CDR3 is CSVAPGPSEEKLFF. CDR3 nucleotide sequence: TGCAGCGTTGCGCCAGGACCCTCGGAGGAAAAACTGTTTTTT.

In regard to this clonotype: One end of the junction varies from germline; a read error may be responsible. The CDR3 DNA follows: TGTGTCAGCAGCTGTGACCGGGACAGTACCTACGAGCAGTACTTC. Translated: CVSSCDRDSTYEQYF. V usage is TRBV7-6 and J usage is TRBJ2-7; 7 bases match TRBD1. The V gene's germline CDR1 is SGHVS and CDR2 FNYEAQ. The CDR3 contains 15 residues.

The sample holds one count of this clonotype. The rearrangement joins TRBV6-2 or TRBV6-3 to TRBJ2-2; possibly TRBD2 for D (6 bases). Germline lookup yields CDR1 MNHEY and CDR2 SVGEGT. CDR3 size: 15 residues. V was clipped by 4 bases and J by 5 bases, with 14 bases between them. The CDR3 loop reads CASSSRPGGTGELFF. DNA for the CDR3: TGTGCCAGCAGTTCAAGGCCCGGAGGGACCGGGGAGCTGTTTTTT.

The genes are TRBV5-4 and TRBJ2-5, with TRBD2 matching 8 bases. Germline V gene data show CDR1 as SGHNT and CDR2 as YYREEE (reference sequence). This CDR3 region has 14 residues. Losses at the gene ends were 4 bases for V and 10 bases for J; bases not matched to a gene: 12. The CDR3 loop is CASSQAGGRKIQYF. DNA of the CDR3: TGTGCCAGCAGCCAGGCTGGCGGGAGGAAGATCCAGTACTTC. The full variable domain, rest sourced from reference TRBV5-4 and TRBJ2-5, is ETGVTQSPTHLIKTRGQQVTLRCSSQSGHNTVSWYQQALGQGPQFIFQYYREEENGRGNFPPRFSGLQFPNYSSELNVNALELDDSALYLCASSQAGGRKIQYFGPGTRLLVL.

This chain links TRBV10-3 with TRBJ2-7; D may match TRBD1 or TRBD2 (6 bases each). The CDR3 spans 16 residues. Trimming left V 0 bases short and J 4 bases short, with 16 bases between. From germline, CDR1 is ENHRY and CDR2 SYGVKD. Here the CDR3 DNA reads TGTGCCATCAGTGAGTCTACAAGGGGGGCGCCTTACGAGCAGTACTTC. This encodes CAISESTRGAPYEQYF.

This rearrangement joins TRBV4-2 to TRBJ2-7; D is possibly TRBD1 or TRBD2 (5 bases each). Germline CDR1 and CDR2: LGHNA and YNFKEQ. The V and J ends lost 4 bases and 7 bases respectively, with 11 bases between them. This CDR3 contains 12 residues. The CDR3 DNA follows: TGTGCCAGCAGCCCCCATTGGGGGGAGCAGTACTTC. Amino acids: CASSPHWGEQYF.

This clonotype showed up just a few times. The chain links TRBV4-1 to TRBJ1-5; D remains unclear. Trimming removed 1 base at V and 1 base at J, with 20 bases between. Germline CDR1 MGHRA, CDR2 YSYEKL. This CDR3 comprises 19 residues. CDR3 DNA: TGCGCCAGCAGCCAAGTTTTGCTTTTTGTCGGGAGGAGCAATCAGCCCCAGCATTTT. Translated, it gives CASSQVLLFVGRSNQPQHF.

This CDR3 is CSAKLGGVYEQYF. The CDR3 DNA is TGCAGCGCAAAACTAGGGGGAGTCTACGAGCAGTACTTC. The chain links TRBV29-1 to TRBJ2-7; maybe TRBD1 (6 bases). Trimming took 7 bases from V and 3 from J, leaving 16 bases between them. The CDR3 loop spans 13 amino acids. The germline CDR1 and CDR2 sequences are SQVTM and ANQGSEA.

This clonotype was recorded once. The genes are TRBV27 and TRBJ2-7; D not resolved. CDR1 and CDR2 from the germline V gene are MNHEY and SMNVEV (reference sequence). The CDR3 runs to 15 residues. V was clipped by 4 bases and J by 0 bases, with 13 bases between them. CDR3 region: CASSWNGVDSYEQYF. The CDR3 DNA reads TGTGCCAGCAGTTGGAATGGGGTAGACTCCTACGAGCAGTACTTC.

Only a few counts were recorded for this clonotype. The chain recombines TRBV4-1 with TRBJ1-1; tentatively, D is TRBD1 (5 bases). Germline lookup yields CDR1 MGHRA and CDR2 YSYEKL. V lost 8 bases, J lost 7 bases, and 17 bases lay in between. The CDR3 is 13 residues long. The CDR3 bases are TGCGCCAGCCGGGTTGGGGCGTACGGTGAAGCTTTCTTT. This gives the protein CASRVGAYGEAFF.

The chain is built from TRBV29-1 and TRBJ2-1; possibly TRBD2 for D (6 bases). Germline-derived CDR1 and CDR2 are SQVTM and ANQGSEA. Trimming removed 4 bases from V and 4 bases from J, with 11 bases in between. The CDR3 contains 13 residues. The CDR3 is CSVGMRDYNEQFF. CDR3 in DNA: TGCAGCGTTGGGATGCGGGATTACAATGAGCAGTTCTTC.

This clonotype appeared a few times. The V call is TRBV20-1, the J call TRBJ2-5; 9 bases line up with TRBD2. The J call may be mistaken, given a closer DNA end match to TRBJ2-7. There are 13 residues in the CDR3. Germline values: CDR1 DFQATT, CDR2 SNEGSKA (reference sequence). The CDR3 nucleotides read TGCAGTGCCTGGACTAGCGAGCCCTACGAGCAGTACTTC. Protein: CSAWTSEPYEQYF.

This clonotype was counted a few times. CDR3 sequence reads: CSAREPGTSGNNEQFF. CDR3 nucleotide sequence: TGCAGTGCTAGAGAACCCGGGACTAGCGGGAACAATGAGCAGTTCTTC. The V gene is TRBV20-1, the J gene TRBJ2-1; TRBD2 aligns across 13 bases. V lost 0 bases and J lost 5; bases outside the gene matches: 4. Germline CDR1 is DFQATT and CDR2 is SNEGSKA (reference sequence). CDR3 length: 16 residues.

The V and J genes are TRBV3-1 and TRBJ2-3; 9 bases map to TRBD2. The V segment lost 8 bases and the J segment 4 bases; nucleotides outside the gene matches: 10. The CDR3 is made up of 15 amino acids. Germline V lookup: CDR1 LGHDT, CDR2 YNNKEL (reference sequence). The CDR3 spells CASRAAGGLSDTQYF. The DNA for the CDR3 is TGTGCCAGCCGGGCAGCGGGAGGTTTGTCAGATACGCAGTATTTT.

This clonotype was counted only a few times. The J gene is TRBJ2-6, the V gene TRBV7-2; D call uncertain. The CDR3 runs 15 residues. V was pared by 4 bases and J by 1 base, with 8 bases between. Germline values: CDR1 SGHTA, CDR2 FQGNSA. The CDR3 region is CASSSDPSGANVLTF. CDR3 bases: TGTGCCAGCAGCTCGGATCCATCTGGGGCCAACGTCCTGACTTTC.

This clonotype was detected a few times. CDR3 loop: CASSQPSSGTAYGYTF. The CDR3 coding sequence is TGCGCCAGCAGCCAACCCTCCTCGGGGACAGCCTATGGCTACACCTTC. The chain recombines TRBV4-1 with TRBJ1-2; 7 bases match TRBD1. This CDR3 contains 16 residues. J was trimmed by 4 bases and V by 2 bases; bases with no gene match: 10. Germline CDR1 is MGHRA and CDR2 is YSYEKL.

This chain links TRBV5-6 with TRBJ1-2; the D gene is possibly TRBD1 (5 bases). This CDR3 has 14 residues. Germline assignment: CDR1 SGHDT and CDR2 YYEEEE. The germline V and J ends were trimmed by 4 bases and 4 bases, with 14 bases remaining between them. CDR3 protein: CASSVELGTYGYTF. Written as DNA, the CDR3 is TGTGCCAGCAGCGTGGAGTTGGGGACCTATGGCTACACCTTC.

The V call is TRBV2, the J call TRBJ2-5; D may be TRBD2 (5 bases). The J call is doubtful: the DNA matches TRBJ2-7 better. CDR3 length equals 13 residues. The germline CDR1 and CDR2 sequences are SNHLY and FYNNEI. The CDR3 DNA reads TGTGCCAGCAGTGAACGGCTAGCCCACGAGCAGTACTTC. This translates into CASSERLAHEQYF.

In this sample, this clonotype turned up a few times. This rearrangement joins TRBV25-1 to TRBJ1-2, with D hard to call. This CDR3 comprises 14 residues. V was trimmed by 10 bases and J by 0 bases, leaving 15 bases between them. Germline V lookup: CDR1 MGHDK, CDR2 SYGVNS. CDR3 bases: TGTGCCACCCTACCTAGACATTCTAACTATGGCTACACCTTC. Protein sequence: CATLPRHSNYGYTF.

Many counts were recorded for this clonotype. The V call is TRBV11-2, the J call TRBJ2-7, with TRBD2 identical over 11 bases. Germline values: CDR1 SGHAT, CDR2 FQNNGV. The CDR3 extends over 15 amino acids. Unmatched junction bases numbered 3, after V lost 3 bases and J lost 2 bases. The CDR3 nucleotides read TGTGCCAGCAGCTTGTCGACTAGCGGGGCCTACGAGCAGTACTTC. Its protein is CASSLSTSGAYEQYF.

V gene TRBV7-2 combines with J gene TRBJ1-5, with TRBD1 as a possible D gene (5 bases). Deletions cut 2 bases from V and 4 bases from J, with 12 bases between. The CDR3 loop spans 15 amino acids. CDR1 SGHTA and CDR2 FQGNSA come from the germline V gene. The CDR3: CASSLYEGRNQPQHF. DNA for the CDR3: TGTGCCAGCAGCTTATACGAGGGGAGGAATCAGCCCCAGCATTTT.

The rearrangement joins TRBV9 to TRBJ1-1; D remains ambiguous. Trimming left V 0 bases short and J 1 base short, with 7 bases between. CDR1 SGDLS and CDR2 YYNGEE come from the germline V gene. There are 14 residues in the CDR3. The CDR3 here is CASSVGLGNTEAFF. CDR3 in DNA: TGTGCCAGCAGCGTAGGGCTTGGGAACACTGAAGCTTTCTTT.

The chain uses TRBV28 and TRBJ2-4; maybe TRBD2 (6 bases). Trimming removed 2 bases from V and 5 bases from J, with 13 bases in between. CDR1 MDHEN and CDR2 SYDVKM come from the germline V gene. This CDR3 is built from 15 residues. This CDR3 reads CASSLTWRDQNIQYF. CDR3 sequence (DNA): TGTGCCAGCAGTTTAACTTGGCGGGACCAAAACATTCAGTACTTC. Looking up the rest from reference TRBV28 and TRBJ2-4 gives the full variable domain: DVKVTQSSRYLVKRTGEKVFLECVQDMDHENMFWYRQDPGLGLRLIYFSYDVKMKEKGDIPEGYSVSREKKERFSLILESASTNQTSMYLCASSLTWRDQNIQYFGAGTRLSVL.

The chain links TRBV13 to TRBJ2-3; 10 bases fit TRBD2. V lost 5 bases to trimming and J lost 2 bases; unmatched junction nucleotides: 7. The CDR3 loop spans 16 amino acids. Germline-derived CDR1 and CDR2 are PRHDT and FYEKMQ (reference sequence). CDR3 amino acids: CASSVAGGPHTDTQYF. The CDR3 DNA reads TGTGCCAGCAGCGTAGCGGGGGGCCCCCACACAGATACGCAGTATTTT.

A single count supports this clonotype. This sequence joins TRBV10-3 and TRBJ2-1, with TRBD2 identical over 13 bases. The germline V gene encodes CDR1 ENHRY and CDR2 SYGVKD. The CDR3 contains 17 residues. After removal of 1 base from V and 8 bases from J, the junction contained 8 bases not matched to a gene. The CDR3 reads CAISELAGTSGMHEQFF. DNA of the CDR3: TGTGCCATCAGTGAGTTAGCCGGGACTAGCGGGATGCATGAGCAGTTCTTC.

J is TRBJ2-1 and V is TRBV9, with 9 bases that match TRBD2. Unmatched junction bases numbered 6, after V lost 2 bases and J lost 3 bases. Germline CDR1 reads SGDLS; CDR2 reads YYNGEE. This CDR3 contains 16 residues. Here the CDR3 DNA reads TGTGCCAGCAGCGTTGATGCTAGCGGGAACTACAATGAGCAGTTCTTC. Its protein product is CASSVDASGNYNEQFF.

A few counts support this clonotype. The rearrangement links TRBV30 to TRBJ2-7, with D perhaps assigned TRBD1 or TRBD2 (6 bases each). CDR1 and CDR2 from the germline V gene are GTSNPN and SVGIG (reference sequence). V was trimmed by 0 bases and J by 10 bases, leaving 16 bases between them. This CDR3 comprises 13 residues. DNA for the CDR3: TGTGCCTGGAGTGTTCGGGGGCGGACGGCCCAGTACTTC. The encoded protein is CAWSVRGRTAQYF.

The rearrangement links TRBV7-2 to TRBJ2-6, with D perhaps assigned TRBD1 or TRBD2 (5 bases each). V was pared by 1 base and J by 2 bases, with 9 bases between. Germline CDR1 is SGHTA and CDR2 is FQGNSA. This CDR3 is built from 16 residues. The CDR3, as DNA: TGTGCCAGCAGCTTAGACTGGGGGACTGGGGCCAACGTCCTGACTTTC. Protein sequence: CASSLDWGTGANVLTF.

This clonotype came up a few times. The V gene is TRBV29-1, the J gene TRBJ2-7, with a possible D match to TRBD1 (7 bases). This CDR3 has 16 amino acids. The ends were cut back, 1 base at V and 0 bases at J, with 16 bases in the middle. CDR1 and CDR2 (germline): SQVTM, ANQGSEA. The CDR3 bases are TGCAGCGTTGAAGGGCGGAGGGGGCGAAGCTCCTACGAGCAGTACTTC. Translation gives CSVEGRRGRSSYEQYF.

The J gene is TRBJ2-5, the V gene TRBV7-9; tentatively, D is TRBD2 (6 bases). This CDR3 comprises 14 residues. Germline V gene data show CDR1 as SEHNR and CDR2 as FQNEAQ (reference sequence). The V end was cut by 5 bases, the J end by 5 bases, with 15 bases between. The CDR3 here is CASSDRGGWETQYF. The CDR3 nucleotides are TGTGCCAGCAGCGACCGGGGAGGTTGGGAGACCCAGTACTTC.